This paragraph covers one T cell receptor beta chain sequence. This sample is drawn from a study of cytomegalovirus exposure and HLA in healthy donors. 13 Jbeta primers and 60 Vbeta primers were used for the PCR. Repertoires were generated with immunoSEQ multiplex PCR, while TCRdb's copy carries only in-frame clones and drops some. The sample records 100,000 or so clones, over 80% being singletons. The sequence was obtained from a man aged 30-40 years in good health and CMV-seropositive. The sample taken for sequencing was PBMCs.

The CDR3 DNA sequence: TGTGCCAGCAGTGCTGGTGGGTGGGCAGGGGAGTTCTACGAGCAGTACTTC. It codes for CASSAGGWAGEFYEQYF. The rearrangement uses TRBV2 and TRBJ2-7; possible D gene TRBD1, 6 bases. From germline, CDR1 is SNHLY and CDR2 FYNNEI. The CDR3 runs 17 residues. The ends were cut back, 4 bases at V and 3 bases at J, with 22 bases in the middle. Full variable domain (rest looked up from reference TRBV2 and TRBJ2-7): EPEVTQTPSHQVTQMGQEVILRCVPISNHLYFYWYRQILGQKVEFLVSFYNNEISEKSEIFDDQFSVERPDGSNFTLKIRSTKLEDSAMYFCASSAGGWAGEFYEQYFGPGTRLTVT.